These T cell receptor beta chains were read from a single sample in a study of blood T cell repertoires in COVID-19. The repertoire was sequenced with immunoSEQ multiplex PCR; TCRdb's copy has only in-frame clones and lacks some. This sample yields some 200,000 clones, of which under 85% are seen a single time; 6% to 7% belongs to the top ten. The sample consisted of peripheral blood. The receptors come from a woman aged 40 to 50 with acute or convalescent COVID-19. Both conserved end residues are part of each CDR3. Each record gives: V gene, J gene, D gene, clone size, CDR3 protein, CDR3 DNA. D genes are given only for firm matches. The size entry is marked missing in some rows and otherwise reads once, few, many or a size class.

V: TRBV18
J: TRBJ2-1
D: -
size: once
CDR3: CASSPLAVSGNEQFF
DNA: TGTGCCAGCTCACCACTGGCGGTTAGTGGTAATGAGCAGTTCTTC

V: TRBV5-1
J: TRBJ1-6
D: TRBD1
size: -
CDR3: CASSLQTGPGTSPLHF
DNA: TGCGCCAGCAGCTTGCAGACAGGGCCTGGGACTTCACCCCTCCACTTT

V: TRBV18
J: TRBJ2-7
D: -
size: -
CDR3: CASSPSDRYYEEQYF
DNA: TGTGCCAGCTCACCCTCCGACAGATACTACGAGGAGCAGTACTTC

V: TRBV27
J: TRBJ2-5
D: TRBD1
size: -
CDR3: CASSLKDREWETQYF
DNA: TGTGCCAGCAGTTTAAAGGACAGGGAATGGGAGACCCAGTACTTC

V: TRBV18
J: TRBJ2-2
D: -
size: -
CDR3: CASSPRTEVTGELFF
DNA: TGTGCCAGCTCACCAAGGACAGAGGTCACCGGGGAGCTGTTTTTT

V: TRBV19
J: TRBJ1-6
D: TRBD1
size: -
CDR3: CASSRGTAARSLHF
DNA: TGTGCCAGTAGTAGAGGGACAGCCGCGAGGTCCCTCCACTTT

V: TRBV3-1/TRBV3-2
J: TRBJ1-4
D: -
size: -
CDR3: CASSQPLRGFNEKLFF
DNA: TGTGCCAGCAGCCAACCCTTGCGGGGGTTTAATGAAAAACTGTTTTTT

V: TRBV9
J: TRBJ1-1
D: TRBD1
size: -
CDR3: CASSTWTGSNTEAFF
DNA: TGTGCCAGCAGCACCTGGACAGGGAGCAACACTGAAGCTTTCTTT

V: TRBV7-2
J: TRBJ2-7
D: TRBD2
size: -
CDR3: CASSFQTSGGSSYEQYF
DNA: TGTGCCAGCAGTTTTCAGACTAGCGGGGGAAGCTCCTACGAGCAGTACTTC

V: TRBV5-1
J: TRBJ2-1
D: TRBD1
size: -
CDR3: CASSFRDSYNEQFF
DNA: TGCGCCAGCAGCTTCCGGGACAGCTACAATGAGCAGTTCTTC

V: TRBV5-1
J: TRBJ2-5
D: -
size: once
CDR3: CASSSPTGGETQYF
DNA: TGCGCCAGCAGCTCACCAACTGGGGGGGAGACCCAGTACTTC

V: TRBV28
J: TRBJ2-7
D: -
size: once
CDR3: CASGSSSYEQYF
DNA: TGTGCCAGCGGGAGTAGTTCCTACGAGCAGTACTTC

V: TRBV7-2
J: TRBJ2-5
D: TRBD1
size: -
CDR3: CASTQQGEETQYF
DNA: TGTGCCAGCACCCAACAGGGGGAAGAGACCCAGTACTTC

V: TRBV3-1/TRBV3-2
J: TRBJ1-2
D: -
size: -
CDR3: CASSQMSNYGYTF
DNA: TGTGCCAGCAGCCAAATGAGTAACTATGGCTACACCTTC

V: TRBV29-1
J: TRBJ2-5
D: TRBD2
size: -
CDR3: CSSNYGTSGSGETQYF
DNA: TGCAGCTCGAACTATGGGACTAGCGGGAGCGGGGAGACCCAGTACTTC

V: TRBV6-7
J: TRBJ1-4
D: -
size: -
CDR3: CASSYSPDRISVEKLFF
DNA: TGTGCCAGCAGTTACTCCCCCGACAGGATAAGCGTAGAAAAACTGTTTTTT

V: TRBV18
J: TRBJ2-5
D: -
size: -
CDR3: CASSPDLGRETQYF
DNA: TGTGCCAGCTCACCAGATCTGGGGCGTGAGACCCAGTACTTC

V: TRBV12-2
J: TRBJ2-4
D: -
size: -
CDR3: CASRFISSGGWDIQYF
DNA: TGTGCAAGTCGCTTTATTTCTAGCGGGGGTTGGGACATTCAGTACTTC

V: TRBV5-6
J: TRBJ2-2
D: -
size: -
CDR3: CASSLSSKPVTGELFF
DNA: TGTGCCAGCAGCCTATCGTCGAAACCTGTCACCGGGGAGCTGTTTTTT

V: TRBV5-1
J: TRBJ2-1
D: TRBD2
size: -
CDR3: CASSWGLATGGEQFF
DNA: TGCGCCAGCAGCTGGGGACTGGCCACGGGGGGTGAGCAGTTCTTC

V: TRBV2
J: TRBJ1-1
D: -
size: few
CDR3: CASTIRNTEAFF
DNA: TGTGCCAGCACAATCAGGAACACTGAAGCTTTCTTT

V: TRBV7-9
J: TRBJ2-7
D: -
size: -
CDR3: CASSLAVLSEQYF
DNA: TGTGCCAGCAGCTTAGCTGTTCTGTCCGAGCAGTACTTC

V: TRBV5-4
J: TRBJ2-7
D: -
size: once
CDR3: CASSLADEQYF
DNA: TGTGCCAGCAGCTTGGCCGACGAGCAGTACTTC

V: TRBV23-1
J: TRBJ2-5
D: TRBD1
size: -
CDR3: CASSLDREETQYF
DNA: TGCGCCAGCAGTCTGGACAGGGAAGAGACCCAGTACTTC

V: TRBV5-5
J: TRBJ2-2
D: TRBD2
size: -
CDR3: CASSLVPLAGSGTGELFF
DNA: TGTGCCAGCAGCTTGGTCCCGCTAGCGGGAAGTGGGACCGGGGAGCTGTTTTTT

V: TRBV30
J: TRBJ1-2
D: -
size: -
CDR3: CAWSVGWFDRTKIPGYTF
DNA: TGTGCCTGGAGTGTTGGTTGGTTCGACAGGACGAAGATCCCTGGCTACACCTTC

V: TRBV3-1/TRBV3-2
J: TRBJ2-1
D: TRBD2
size: -
CDR3: CASSQEISGGSSEQFF
DNA: TGTGCCAGCAGCCAAGAGATAAGCGGGGGGTCAAGCGAGCAGTTCTTC

V: TRBV2
J: TRBJ1-5
D: -
size: -
CDR3: CASSGRGLGQPQHF
DNA: TGTGCCAGCAGTGGGCGAGGGTTAGGACAGCCCCAGCATTTT

V: TRBV5-4
J: TRBJ2-1
D: TRBD2
size: -
CDR3: CASSLTGGPWDEQFF
DNA: TGTGCCAGCAGCTTGACGGGAGGGCCCTGGGATGAGCAGTTCTTC

V: TRBV9
J: TRBJ2-7
D: -
size: -
CDR3: CASSPWDFSYEQYF
DNA: TGTGCCAGCAGCCCCTGGGACTTTTCCTACGAGCAGTACTTC

V: TRBV6-4
J: TRBJ2-2
D: -
size: few
CDR3: CASSLERNTGELFF
DNA: TGTGCCAGCAGTTTAGAGCGGAACACCGGGGAGCTGTTTTTT

V: TRBV5-5
J: TRBJ2-3
D: TRBD1
size: -
CDR3: CASSLTGDPGDTQYF
DNA: TGTGCCAGCAGCTTGACAGGGGACCCCGGTGATACGCAGTATTTT

V: TRBV28
J: TRBJ2-1
D: TRBD2
size: -
CDR3: CASSSHTGGSYNEQFF
DNA: TGTGCCAGCTCCTCCCATACGGGGGGTTCCTACAATGAGCAGTTCTTC

V: TRBV14
J: TRBJ1-1
D: -
size: few
CDR3: CASSQGRTVRAFF
DNA: TGTGCCAGCAGCCAAGGGAGGACCGTGAGGGCTTTCTTT

V: TRBV21-1
J: TRBJ2-5
D: -
size: -
CDR3: CAAGTGAEETQYF
DNA: TGTGCCGCCGGGACAGGGGCGGAGGAGACCCAGTACTTC

V: TRBV7-8
J: TRBJ1-5
D: -
size: -
CDR3: CASSPPGHPNQPQHF
DNA: TGTGCCAGCAGTCCCCCGGGACACCCCAATCAGCCCCAGCATTTT

V: TRBV11-2
J: TRBJ1-3
D: -
size: -
CDR3: CASSPTWGGLPGNTIYF
DNA: TGTGCCAGCAGCCCGACATGGGGGGGGTTACCTGGAAACACCATATATTTT

V: TRBV10-3
J: TRBJ1-1
D: TRBD1
size: -
CDR3: CAISGDRGRNTEAFF
DNA: TGTGCCATCAGTGGTGACAGGGGGCGGAACACTGAAGCTTTCTTT

V: TRBV27
J: TRBJ1-5
D: -
size: few
CDR3: CASSRGGWYSNQPQHF
DNA: TGTGCCAGCAGTCGCGGAGGATGGTATAGCAATCAGCCCCAGCATTTT

V: TRBV30
J: TRBJ1-4
D: TRBD1
size: -
CDR3: CAWKGMQGAANEKLFF
DNA: TGTGCCTGGAAAGGAATGCAGGGGGCAGCTAATGAAAAACTGTTTTTT

V: TRBV29-1
J: TRBJ1-1
D: TRBD1
size: -
CDR3: CSVNGQGGSEAFF
DNA: TGCAGCGTTAACGGACAGGGGGGGTCTGAAGCTTTCTTT

V: TRBV4-1
J: TRBJ2-2
D: -
size: -
CDR3: CASSQDRPGYAGELFF
DNA: TGCGCCAGCAGCCAAGATCGGCCGGGATATGCCGGGGAGCTGTTTTTT

V: TRBV6-6
J: TRBJ2-2
D: -
size: -
CDR3: CASRIGGETGELFF
DNA: TGTGCCAGCAGGATAGGGGGTGAAACCGGGGAGCTGTTTTTT